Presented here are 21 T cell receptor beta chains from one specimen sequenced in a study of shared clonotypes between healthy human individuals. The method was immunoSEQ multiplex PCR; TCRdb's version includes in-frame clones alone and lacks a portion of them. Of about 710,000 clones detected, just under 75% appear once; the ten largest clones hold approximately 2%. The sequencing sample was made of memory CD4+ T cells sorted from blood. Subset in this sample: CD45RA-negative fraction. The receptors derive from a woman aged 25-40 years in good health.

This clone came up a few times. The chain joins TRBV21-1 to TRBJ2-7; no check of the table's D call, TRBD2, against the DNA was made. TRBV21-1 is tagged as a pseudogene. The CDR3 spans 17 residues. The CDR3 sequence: CASSTGGEREVPYEQYF. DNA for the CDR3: TGTGCCAGCAGCACGGGCGGAGAGCGGGAGGTCCCGTACGAGCAGTACTTC.

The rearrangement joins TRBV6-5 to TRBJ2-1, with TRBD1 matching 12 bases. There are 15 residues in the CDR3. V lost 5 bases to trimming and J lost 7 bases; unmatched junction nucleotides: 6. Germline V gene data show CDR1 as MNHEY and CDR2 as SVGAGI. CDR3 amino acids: CASSRDRGRNNEQFF. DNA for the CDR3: TGTGCCAGCAGTAGGGACAGGGGGCGGAATAATGAGCAGTTCTTC.

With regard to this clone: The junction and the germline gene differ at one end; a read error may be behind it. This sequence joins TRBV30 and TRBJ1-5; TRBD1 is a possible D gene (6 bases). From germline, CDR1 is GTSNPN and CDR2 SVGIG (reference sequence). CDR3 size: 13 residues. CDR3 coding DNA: TGTGCCTGGAGTGTACAGGGCAATCGGCCCCAGCATTTT. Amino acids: CAWSVQGNRPQHF.

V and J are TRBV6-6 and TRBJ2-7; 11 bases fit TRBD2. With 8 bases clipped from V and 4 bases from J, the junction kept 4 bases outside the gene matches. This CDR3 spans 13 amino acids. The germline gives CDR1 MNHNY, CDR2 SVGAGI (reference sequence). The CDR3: CASGTSGSYEQYF. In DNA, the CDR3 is TGTGCCAGCGGAACTAGCGGGAGTTACGAGCAGTACTTC.

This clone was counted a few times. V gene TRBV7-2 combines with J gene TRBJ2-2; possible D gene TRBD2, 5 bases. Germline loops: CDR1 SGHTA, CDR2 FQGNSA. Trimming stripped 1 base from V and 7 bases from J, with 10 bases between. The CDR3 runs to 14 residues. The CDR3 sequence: CASSLEDGNGELFF. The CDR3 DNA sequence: TGTGCCAGCAGCTTAGAGGACGGGAACGGGGAGCTGTTTTTT.

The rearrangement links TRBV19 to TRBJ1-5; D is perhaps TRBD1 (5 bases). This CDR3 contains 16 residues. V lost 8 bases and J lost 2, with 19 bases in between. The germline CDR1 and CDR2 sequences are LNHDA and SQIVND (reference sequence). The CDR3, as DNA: TGTGCCAGTCTAGACAGAGGAGGACGCGGCAATCAGCCCCAGCATTTT. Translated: CASLDRGGRGNQPQHF.

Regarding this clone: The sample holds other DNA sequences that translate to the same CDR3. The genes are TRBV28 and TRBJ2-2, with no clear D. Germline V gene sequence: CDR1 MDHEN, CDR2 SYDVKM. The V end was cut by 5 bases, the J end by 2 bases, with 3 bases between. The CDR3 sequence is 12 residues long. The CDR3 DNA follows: TGTGCCAGCAGTAAAAACACCGGGGAGCTGTTTTTT. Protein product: CASSKNTGELFF. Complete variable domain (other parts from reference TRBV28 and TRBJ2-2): DVKVTQSSRYLVKRTGEKVFLECVQDMDHENMFWYRQDPGLGLRLIYFSYDVKMKEKGDIPEGYSVSREKKERFSLILESASTNQTSMYLCASSKNTGELFFGEGSRLTVL.

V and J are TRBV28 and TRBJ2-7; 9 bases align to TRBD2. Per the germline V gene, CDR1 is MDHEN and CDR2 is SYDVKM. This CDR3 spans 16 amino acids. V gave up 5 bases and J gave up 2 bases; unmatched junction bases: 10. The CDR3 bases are TGTGCCAGCAGTCCCCCCGGGACTAGCAAAACCTACGAGCAGTACTTC. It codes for CASSPPGTSKTYEQYF.

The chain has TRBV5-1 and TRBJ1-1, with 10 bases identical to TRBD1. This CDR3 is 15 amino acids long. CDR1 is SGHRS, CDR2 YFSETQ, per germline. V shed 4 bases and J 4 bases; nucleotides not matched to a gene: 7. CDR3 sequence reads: CASSLSGQGGTEAFF. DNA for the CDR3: TGCGCCAGCAGCCTATCCGGACAGGGGGGCACTGAAGCTTTCTTT.

This chain's CDR3 is CASREGSTDTQYF. The DNA of the CDR3 is TGTGCCAGCAGGGAGGGTAGCACAGATACGCAGTATTTT. The chain recombines TRBV6-6 with TRBJ2-3, with D maybe TRBD2 (6 bases). The ends were cut back, 6 bases at V and 0 bases at J, with 7 bases in the middle. CDR1 is MNHNY and CDR2 is SVGAGI in the germline V gene (reference sequence). The CDR3 has 13 residues.

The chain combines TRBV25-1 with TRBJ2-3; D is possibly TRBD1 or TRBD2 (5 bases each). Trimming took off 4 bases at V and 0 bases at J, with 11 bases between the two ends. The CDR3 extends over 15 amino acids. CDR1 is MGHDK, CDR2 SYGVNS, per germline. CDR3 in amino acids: CASSGDRTSTDTQYF. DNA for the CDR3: TGTGCCAGCAGTGGGGACCGCACGAGCACAGATACGCAGTATTTT.

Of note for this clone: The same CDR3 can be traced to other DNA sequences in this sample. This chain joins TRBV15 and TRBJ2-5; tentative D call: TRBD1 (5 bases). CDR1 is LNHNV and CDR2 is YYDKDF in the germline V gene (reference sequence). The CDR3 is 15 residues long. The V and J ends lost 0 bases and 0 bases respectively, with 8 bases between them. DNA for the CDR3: TGTGCCACCAGCAGAGATCAGGGCAACCAAGAGACCCAGTACTTC. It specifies CATSRDQGNQETQYF.

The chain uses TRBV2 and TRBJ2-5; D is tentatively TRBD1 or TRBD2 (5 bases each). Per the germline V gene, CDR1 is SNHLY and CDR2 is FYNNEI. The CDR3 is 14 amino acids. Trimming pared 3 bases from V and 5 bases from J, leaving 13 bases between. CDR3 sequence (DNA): TGTGCCAGCAGTGAGACAGCGGTAGTGGAGACCCAGTACTTC. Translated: CASSETAVVETQYF. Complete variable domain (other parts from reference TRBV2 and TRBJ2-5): EPEVTQTPSHQVTQMGQEVILRCVPISNHLYFYWYRQILGQKVEFLVSFYNNEISEKSEIFDDQFSVERPDGSNFTLKIRSTKLEDSAMYFCASSETAVVETQYFGPGTRLLVL.

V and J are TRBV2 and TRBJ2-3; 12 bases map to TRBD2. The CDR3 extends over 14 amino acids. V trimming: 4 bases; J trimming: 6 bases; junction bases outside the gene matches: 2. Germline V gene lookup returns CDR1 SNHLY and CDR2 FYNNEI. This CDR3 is CASSVTSGRDTQYF. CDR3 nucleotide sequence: TGTGCCAGCAGTGTTACTAGCGGGAGGGATACGCAGTATTTT.

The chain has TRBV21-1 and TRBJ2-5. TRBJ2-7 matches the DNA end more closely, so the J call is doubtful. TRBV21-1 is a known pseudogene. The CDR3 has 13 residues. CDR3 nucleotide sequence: TGTGCCAGCAGCAGGCCCCACTCCTACGAGCAGTACTTC. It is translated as CASSRPHSYEQYF.

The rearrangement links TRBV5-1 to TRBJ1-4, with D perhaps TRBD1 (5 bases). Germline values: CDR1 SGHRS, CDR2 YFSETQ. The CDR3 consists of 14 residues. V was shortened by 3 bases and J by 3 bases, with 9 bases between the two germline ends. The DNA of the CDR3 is TGCGCCAGCAGCTGGTCAGGGTCTAATGAAAAACTGTTTTTT. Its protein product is CASSWSGSNEKLFF.

The CDR3 reads CASSGMAGDYNEQFF. The CDR3 nucleotides read TGTGCCAGCAGCGGTATGGCGGGAGATTACAATGAGCAGTTCTTC. The V call is TRBV4-2, the J call TRBJ2-1, with TRBD2 identical over 7 bases. J was trimmed by 4 bases and V by 5 bases; bases with no gene match: 8. Germline CDR1 LGHNA, CDR2 YNFKEQ. The CDR3 has 15 amino acids.

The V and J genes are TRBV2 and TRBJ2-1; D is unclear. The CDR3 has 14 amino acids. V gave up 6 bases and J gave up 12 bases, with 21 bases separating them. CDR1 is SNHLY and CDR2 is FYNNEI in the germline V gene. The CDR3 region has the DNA TGTGCCAGCAGAGCTGGGATTGTCACCAAGGGGCAGTTCTTC. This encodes CASRAGIVTKGQFF.

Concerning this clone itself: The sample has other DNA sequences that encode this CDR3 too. CDR3 sequence: CASAIQGMNTEAFF. In DNA form, the CDR3 reads TGTGCCAGCGCCATACAAGGGATGAACACTGAAGCTTTCTTT. The chain employs TRBV7-8 and TRBJ1-1, with unresolved D. The CDR3 runs to 14 residues. CDR1 and CDR2 (germline): SGHVS, FQNEAQ. Between the trimmed V and J ends, which lost 8 bases and 0 bases, there was a span of 13 bases.

Written as DNA, the CDR3 is TGTGCCAGCTCACCAGAGCAGGGCTCTGGGGCCAACGTCCTGACTTTC. The encoded protein is CASSPEQGSGANVLTF. The chain joins TRBV18 to TRBJ2-6; D might be TRBD1 (5 bases). The CDR3 extends over 16 amino acids. The V and J ends lost 2 bases and 0 bases respectively, with 8 bases between them. Germline values: CDR1 KGHSH, CDR2 LQKENI. The full variable domain, in which reference TRBV18 and TRBJ2-6 provide the parts outside the CDR3, is NAGVMQNPRHLVRRRGQEARLRCSPMKGHSHVYWYRQLPEEGLKFMVYLQKENIIDESGMPKERFSAEFPKEGPSILRIQQVVRGDSAAYFCASSPEQGSGANVLTFGAGSRLTVL.

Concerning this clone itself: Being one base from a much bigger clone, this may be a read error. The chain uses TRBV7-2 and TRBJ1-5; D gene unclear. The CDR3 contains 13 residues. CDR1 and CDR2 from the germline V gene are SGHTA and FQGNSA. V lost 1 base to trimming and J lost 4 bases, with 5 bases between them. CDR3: CASSLDGNQPQHF. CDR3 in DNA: TGTGCCAGCAGCTTAGATGGGAATCAGCCCCAGCATTTT. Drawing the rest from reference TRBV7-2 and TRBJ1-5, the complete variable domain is GAGVSQSPSNKVTEKGKDVELRCDPISGHTALYWYRQSLGQGLEFLIYFQGNSAPDKSGLPSDRFSAERTGGSVSTLTIQRTQQEDSAVYLCASSLDGNQPQHFGDGTRLSIL.